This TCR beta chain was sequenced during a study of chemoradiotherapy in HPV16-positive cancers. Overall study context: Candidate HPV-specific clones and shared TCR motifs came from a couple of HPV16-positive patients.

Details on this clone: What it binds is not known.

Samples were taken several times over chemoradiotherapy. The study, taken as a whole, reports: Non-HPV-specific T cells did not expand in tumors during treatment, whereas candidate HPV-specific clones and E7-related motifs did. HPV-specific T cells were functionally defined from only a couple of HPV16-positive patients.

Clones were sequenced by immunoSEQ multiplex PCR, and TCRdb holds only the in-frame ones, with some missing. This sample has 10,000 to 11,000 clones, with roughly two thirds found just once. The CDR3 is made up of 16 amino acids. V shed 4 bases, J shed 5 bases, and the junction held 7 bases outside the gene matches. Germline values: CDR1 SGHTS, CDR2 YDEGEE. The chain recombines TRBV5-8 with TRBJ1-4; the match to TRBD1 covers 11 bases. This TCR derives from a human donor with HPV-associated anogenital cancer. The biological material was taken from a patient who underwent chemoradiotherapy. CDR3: CASSPRGQGENEKLFF. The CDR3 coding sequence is TGTGCCAGCAGCCCCCGGGGACAGGGGGAGAATGAAAAACTGTTTTTT.